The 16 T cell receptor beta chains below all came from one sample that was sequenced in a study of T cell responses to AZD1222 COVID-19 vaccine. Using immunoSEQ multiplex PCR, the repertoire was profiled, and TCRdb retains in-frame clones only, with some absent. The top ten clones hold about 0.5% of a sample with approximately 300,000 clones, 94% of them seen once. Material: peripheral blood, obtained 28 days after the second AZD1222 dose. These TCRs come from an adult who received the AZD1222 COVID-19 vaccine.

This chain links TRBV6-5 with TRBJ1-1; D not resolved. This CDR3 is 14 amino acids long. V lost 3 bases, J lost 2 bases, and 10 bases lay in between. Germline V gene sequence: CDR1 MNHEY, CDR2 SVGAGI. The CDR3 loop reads CASSYSRLNTEAFF. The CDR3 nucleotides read TGTGCCAGCAGTTATTCCAGGCTCAACACTGAAGCTTTCTTT.

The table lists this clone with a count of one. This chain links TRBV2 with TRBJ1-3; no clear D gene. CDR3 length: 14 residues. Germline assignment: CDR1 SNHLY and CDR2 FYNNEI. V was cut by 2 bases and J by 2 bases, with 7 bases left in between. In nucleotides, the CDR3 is TGTGCCAGCAGTGAATTCTCTACTGGAAACACCATATATTTT. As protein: CASSEFSTGNTIYF.

CDR3 protein: CASSTRAGQGSHEQYF. The CDR3 DNA reads as TGTGCCAGCAGCACCCGAGCGGGACAGGGGTCCCACGAGCAGTACTTC. This chain connects TRBV7-9 to TRBJ2-7; 10 positions agree with TRBD1. V dropped 5 bases and J dropped 5; count of bases not matched to a gene: 12. The CDR3 is 16 amino acids. Germline loops: CDR1 SEHNR, CDR2 FQNEAQ (reference sequence).

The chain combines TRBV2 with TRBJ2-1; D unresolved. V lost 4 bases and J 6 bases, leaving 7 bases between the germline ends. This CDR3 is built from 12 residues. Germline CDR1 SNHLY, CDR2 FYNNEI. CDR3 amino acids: CASSGLSNEQFF. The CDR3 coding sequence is TGTGCCAGCAGTGGGTTAAGCAATGAGCAGTTCTTC.

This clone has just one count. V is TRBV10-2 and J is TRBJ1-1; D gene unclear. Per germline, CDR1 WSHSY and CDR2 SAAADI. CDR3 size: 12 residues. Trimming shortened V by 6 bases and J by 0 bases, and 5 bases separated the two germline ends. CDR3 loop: CASRSMNTEAFF. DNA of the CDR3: TGCGCCAGCAGGTCCATGAACACTGAAGCTTTCTTT.

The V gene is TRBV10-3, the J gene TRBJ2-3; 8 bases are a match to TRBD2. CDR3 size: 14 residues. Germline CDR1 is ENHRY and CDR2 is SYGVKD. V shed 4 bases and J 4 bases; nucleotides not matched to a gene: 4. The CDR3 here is CAISGGGWADTQYF. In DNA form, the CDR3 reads TGTGCCATCAGTGGCGGGGGGTGGGCAGATACGCAGTATTTT.

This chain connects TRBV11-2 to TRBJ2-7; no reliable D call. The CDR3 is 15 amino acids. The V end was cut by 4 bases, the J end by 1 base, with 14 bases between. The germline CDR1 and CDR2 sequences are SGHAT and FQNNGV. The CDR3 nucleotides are TGTGCCAGCAGCTCTAATAGGGTCCGATCCTACGAGCAGTACTTC. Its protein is CASSSNRVRSYEQYF.

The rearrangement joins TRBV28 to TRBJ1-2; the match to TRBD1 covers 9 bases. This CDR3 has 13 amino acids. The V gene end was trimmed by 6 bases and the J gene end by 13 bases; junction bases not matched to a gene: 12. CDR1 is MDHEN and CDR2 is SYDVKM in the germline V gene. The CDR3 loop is CASRAPGQGLFTF. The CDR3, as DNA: TGTGCCAGCAGGGCGCCGGGACAGGGTCTTTTCACCTTC.

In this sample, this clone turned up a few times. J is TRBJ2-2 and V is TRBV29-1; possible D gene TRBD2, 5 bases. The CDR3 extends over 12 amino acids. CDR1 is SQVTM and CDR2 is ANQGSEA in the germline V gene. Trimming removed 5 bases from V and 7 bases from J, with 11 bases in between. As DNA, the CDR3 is TGCAGCGTTATAGGGAGCCTCGGGGAGCTGTTTTTT. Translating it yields CSVIGSLGELFF.

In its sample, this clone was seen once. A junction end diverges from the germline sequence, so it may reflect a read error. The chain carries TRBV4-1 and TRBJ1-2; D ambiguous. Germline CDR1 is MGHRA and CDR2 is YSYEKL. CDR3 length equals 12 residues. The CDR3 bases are TGCGCCAGCAGCCAACTCCTTGGGGATCCGGAGTTC. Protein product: CASSQLLGDPEF.

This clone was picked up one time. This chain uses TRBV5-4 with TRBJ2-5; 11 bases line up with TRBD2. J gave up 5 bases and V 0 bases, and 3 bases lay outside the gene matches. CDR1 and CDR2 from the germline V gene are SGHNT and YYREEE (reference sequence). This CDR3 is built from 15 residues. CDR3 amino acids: CASSLERTSGETQYF. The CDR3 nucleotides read TGTGCCAGCAGCTTGGAACGGACTAGCGGGGAGACCCAGTACTTC.

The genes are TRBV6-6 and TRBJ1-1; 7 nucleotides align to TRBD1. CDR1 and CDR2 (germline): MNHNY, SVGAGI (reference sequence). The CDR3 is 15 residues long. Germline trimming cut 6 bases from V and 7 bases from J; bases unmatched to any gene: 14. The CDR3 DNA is TGTGCCAGCAGCCTCCGAGGGGGCGAGATTATTGAAGCTTTCTTT. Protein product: CASSLRGGEIIEAFF.

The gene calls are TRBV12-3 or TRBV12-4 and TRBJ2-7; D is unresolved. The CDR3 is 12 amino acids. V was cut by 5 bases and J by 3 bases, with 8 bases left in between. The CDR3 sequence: CASSRTFYEQYF. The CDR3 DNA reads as TGTGCCAGCAGTAGGACCTTCTACGAGCAGTACTTC.

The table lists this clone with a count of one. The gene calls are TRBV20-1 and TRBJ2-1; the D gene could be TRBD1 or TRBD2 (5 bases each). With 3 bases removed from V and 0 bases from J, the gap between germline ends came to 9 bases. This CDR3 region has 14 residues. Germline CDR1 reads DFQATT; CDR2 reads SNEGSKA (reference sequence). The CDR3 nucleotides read TGCAGTGCTAGTGTTGGGGGCTCCTACAATGAGCAGTTCTTC. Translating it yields CSASVGGSYNEQFF.

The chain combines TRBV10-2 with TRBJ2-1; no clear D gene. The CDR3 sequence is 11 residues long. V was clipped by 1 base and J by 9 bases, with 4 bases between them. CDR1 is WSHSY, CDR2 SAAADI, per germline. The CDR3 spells CASSEFVEQFF. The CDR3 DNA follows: TGCGCCAGCAGTGAGTTCGTTGAGCAGTTCTTC.

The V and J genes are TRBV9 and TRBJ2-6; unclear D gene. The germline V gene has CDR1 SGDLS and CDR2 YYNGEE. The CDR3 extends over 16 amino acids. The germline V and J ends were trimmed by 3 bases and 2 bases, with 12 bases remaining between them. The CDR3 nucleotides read TGTGCCAGCAGCGAGTCCCGGAGAACTGGGGCCAACGTCCTGACTTTC. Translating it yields CASSESRRTGANVLTF.